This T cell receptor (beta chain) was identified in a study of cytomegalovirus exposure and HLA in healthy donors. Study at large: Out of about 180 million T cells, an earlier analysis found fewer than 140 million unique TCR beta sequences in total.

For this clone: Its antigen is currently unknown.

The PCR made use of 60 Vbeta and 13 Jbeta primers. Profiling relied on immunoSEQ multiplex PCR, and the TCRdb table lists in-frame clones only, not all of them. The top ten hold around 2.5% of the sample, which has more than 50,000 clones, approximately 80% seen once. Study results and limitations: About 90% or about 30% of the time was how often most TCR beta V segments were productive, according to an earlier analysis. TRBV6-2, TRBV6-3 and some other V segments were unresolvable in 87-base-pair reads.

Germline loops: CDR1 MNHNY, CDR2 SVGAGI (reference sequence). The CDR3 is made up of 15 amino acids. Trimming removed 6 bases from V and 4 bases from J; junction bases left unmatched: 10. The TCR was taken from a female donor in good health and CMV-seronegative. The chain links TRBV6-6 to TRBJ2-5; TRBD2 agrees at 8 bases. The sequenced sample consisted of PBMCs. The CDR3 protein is CASSEEAGDGETQYF. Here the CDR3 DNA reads TGTGCCAGCAGCGAAGAAGCGGGAGACGGAGAGACCCAGTACTTC.